This TCR beta chain was found in a study of human thymus T cells. Germline V gene lookup returns CDR1 KGHSH and CDR2 LQKENI. V lost 6 bases and J 6 bases, leaving 7 bases between the germline ends. The CDR3 contains 11 residues. Clones were sequenced by immunoSEQ multiplex PCR, and TCRdb holds only the in-frame ones, with some missing. This sample has some 130,000 clones, with just under 95% found just once. Resections that were taken during corrective heart surgery supplied the thymus tissue. The TCR sequence derives from a boy younger than two with a congenital heart defect but otherwise immunologically healthy. The rearrangement joins TRBV18 to TRBJ2-3; D is undetermined. The sample was thymus tissue. CDR3 sequence reads: CASSTLDTQYF. In nucleotides, the CDR3 is TGTGCCAGCTCCACTCTGGATACGCAGTATTTT.